Below are 2 T cell receptor beta chains sequenced from a single sample in a study of Ad26.COV2.S vaccination and SARS-CoV-2 variants. Only in-frame clones appear in the TCRdb table, and some are missing; sequencing was by immunoSEQ multiplex PCR. The table includes 180,000 or so clones, approximately 88% detected once. Sample: peripheral blood, taken after recovery from COVID-19. The source is a human donor who had recovered from COVID-19.

V is TRBV15 and J is TRBJ1-1; D gene unclear. V lost 2 bases, J lost 0 bases, and 13 bases lay in between. Germline CDR1 LNHNV, CDR2 YYDKDF (reference sequence). The CDR3 consists of 16 residues. The CDR3 spells CATSRLGLWLNTEAFF. The CDR3 region has the DNA TGTGCCACCAGCAGATTAGGGTTATGGCTGAACACTGAAGCTTTCTTT.

The chain joins TRBV15 to TRBJ2-7; D perhaps matches TRBD2 (6 bases). From germline, CDR1 is LNHNV and CDR2 YYDKDF (reference sequence). Trimming cost V 1 base and J 7 bases, with 20 bases left between them. CDR3 size: 16 residues. This CDR3 is CATSRGYIGPGGEQYF. CDR3 sequence (DNA): TGTGCCACCAGCAGAGGGTATATAGGGCCTGGGGGGGAGCAGTACTTC.